The present T cell receptor (beta chain) was sequenced within a study of blood T cell repertoires in COVID-19. Study summary: The United States, Italy and Spain were the sources of the acute and convalescent COVID-19 samples. Sample material is recorded as cDNA or gDNA derived from T cells, B-cell-depleted T cells, or PBMCs.

Seattle's cohort entered during active infection and was followed longitudinally. As processed by the authors: Amplifying reference gene primers gave estimates of nucleated cell counts. TCRdb keeps only in-frame clones here, not all; method: immunoSEQ multiplex PCR. Clone size and the V and J calls come from that table; the DNA yielded D and trimming. Counted here are around 200,000 clones, about 90% occurring once; the ten biggest clones make up about a tenth. The sequencing input was peripheral blood. This TCR came from a woman aged 60-75 years with COVID-19, enrolled during active disease.

The CDR3 loop reads CASSQDRAGRGYGYTF. CDR3 nucleotide sequence: TGCGCCAGCAGCCAAGACAGGGCTGGCCGAGGCTATGGCTACACCTTC. V usage is TRBV4-1 and J usage is TRBJ1-2; D possibly corresponds to TRBD1 (5 bases). CDR3 length equals 16 residues. The germline V gene has CDR1 MGHRA and CDR2 YSYEKL. V was pared by 0 bases and J by 4 bases, with 15 bases between.